The next 11 T cell receptor beta chains were all read from a single sample in a study of CD8 T cells in ankylosing spondylitis. Their target antigens are unknown. Notes on the study in general: Among TCR beta sequences, a motif of eight or nine highly homologous variants appeared characteristic of ankylosing spondylitis blood.

TCRdb reprocessed the 5' RACE reads with MiXCR, giving one entry per CDR3 protein. The sample contains roughly 470,000 distinct CDR3 sequences, roughly 26% of which appear only once. The sample consisted of blood, either unsorted or a sorted T cell fraction (not recorded which). The origin of the receptors is a male donor with ankylosing spondylitis.

The chain carries TRBV3-1 and TRBJ1-5; 8 positions agree with TRBD1. Trimming took 0 bases from V and 2 from J; bases not matched to a gene: 3. The V gene's germline CDR1 is LGHDT and CDR2 YNNKEL (reference sequence). This CDR3 has 16 amino acids. The CDR3, as DNA: TGTGCCAGCAGCCAAGATGCGACAGGGGGCAATCAGCCCCAGCATTTT. Protein sequence: CASSQDATGGNQPQHF.

The gene calls are TRBV20-1 and TRBJ2-1; D gene ambiguous. The germline V gene encodes CDR1 DFQATT and CDR2 SNEGSKA (reference sequence). The V end was cut by 3 bases, the J end by 9 bases, with 9 bases between. The CDR3 loop spans 11 amino acids. The CDR3 DNA is TGCAGTGCTAGGTGGAGCAGTGAGCAGTTCTTC. It specifies CSARWSSEQFF.

The chain combines TRBV20-1 with TRBJ1-4; TRBD1 is a possible D gene (6 bases). Germline assignment: CDR1 DFQATT and CDR2 SNEGSKA (reference sequence). The ends were cut back, 3 bases at V and 8 bases at J, with 22 bases in the middle. The CDR3 contains 16 residues. The CDR3 loop reads CSARDSRGQSYEKLFF. The CDR3 DNA sequence: TGCAGTGCTAGGGATAGTCGGGGACAATCCTACGAAAAACTGTTTTTT.

This clonotype was detected only once. The germline gene is not matched at one end of the junction; a read error may be the cause. The gene calls are TRBV20-1 and TRBJ1-5; 7 bases map to TRBD1. Germline values: CDR1 DFQATT, CDR2 SNEGSKA (reference sequence). The CDR3 runs to 17 residues. The DNA of the CDR3 is TGCAGTGCCCGCACCGGGACAGAAACCTATAGCATTCAGCCCCAGCATTTT. This encodes CSARTGTETYSIQPQHF.

The table lists this clonotype with a few counts. The V and J genes are TRBV27 and TRBJ1-5; D gene uncertain. The CDR3 sequence is 15 residues long. V was pared by 5 bases and J by 0 bases, with 11 bases between. Germline CDR1 reads MNHEY; CDR2 reads SMNVEV (reference sequence). The CDR3, as DNA: TGTGCCAGCAGTCGCGGACCTTATAGCAATCAGCCCCAGCATTTT. This encodes CASSRGPYSNQPQHF.

The V and J genes are TRBV7-9 and TRBJ1-1; no definite D call. The V gene lost 7 bases and the J gene lost 0 bases, with 9 bases spanning the gap. There are 13 residues in the CDR3. CDR1 SEHNR and CDR2 FQNEAQ come from the germline V gene (reference sequence). In DNA, the CDR3 is TGTGCCAGCATCCAAGGAATGAACACTGAAGCTTTCTTT. Protein sequence: CASIQGMNTEAFF. The variable domain in full, with the rest retrieved from reference TRBV7-9 and TRBJ1-1, is DTGVSQNPRHKITKRGQNVTFRCDPISEHNRLYWYRQTLGQGPEFLTYFQNEAQLEKSRLLSDRFSAERPKGSFSTLEIQRTEQGDSAMYLCASIQGMNTEAFFGQGTRLTVV.

The CDR3 sequence is CASSPGQRGETQYF. As DNA, the CDR3 is TGTGCCAGCAGTCCGGGACAGCGAGGGGAGACCCAGTACTTC. The V call is TRBV7-9, the J call TRBJ2-5; TRBD1 matches 7 bases. Germline trimming cut 6 bases from V and 5 bases from J; bases unmatched to any gene: 9. The CDR3 totals 14 residues. Germline V gene sequence: CDR1 SEHNR, CDR2 FQNEAQ (reference sequence).

This clonotype came up many times. The gene calls are TRBV29-1 and TRBJ2-1; no reliable D call. In germline, CDR1 is SQVTM, CDR2 ANQGSEA. CDR3 length: 9 residues. V was trimmed by 3 bases and J by 15 bases, leaving 9 bases between them. CDR3 sequence: CSVDVVPFF. In DNA form, the CDR3 reads TGCAGCGTTGACGTAGTTCCGTTCTTC.

The sample holds a few counts of this clonotype. The chain couples TRBV28 to TRBJ2-7, with a possible D match to TRBD2 (7 bases). V was trimmed by 5 bases and J by 6 bases, leaving 26 bases between them. This CDR3 is 17 amino acids long. The V gene's germline CDR1 is MDHEN and CDR2 SYDVKM. The CDR3: CASSPGGGHGLLGEQYF. In DNA form, the CDR3 reads TGTGCCAGCAGTCCTGGGGGGGGACACGGACTTCTAGGCGAGCAGTACTTC.

The chain uses TRBV5-1 and TRBJ2-2; 11 nucleotides match TRBD2. The V gene end was trimmed by 4 bases and the J gene end by 6 bases; junction bases not matched to a gene: 8. The CDR3 is 16 amino acids. CDR1 and CDR2 from the germline V gene are SGHRS and YFSETQ. CDR3 DNA sequence: TGCGCCAGCAGCCTTTTAGCGGGAGGGCCTGCCGGGGAGCTGTTTTTT. Residues: CASSLLAGGPAGELFF.

This clonotype was detected ten times or more. This chain links TRBV12-3 or TRBV12-4 with TRBJ2-7, with 8 bases identical to TRBD2. After removal of 3 bases from V and 1 base from J, the junction contained 5 bases not matched to a gene. CDR3 length equals 15 residues. CDR3 bases: TGTGCCAGCAGTTTTCGACTAGCGACATCCTACGAGCAGTACTTC. Its translation is CASSFRLATSYEQYF.